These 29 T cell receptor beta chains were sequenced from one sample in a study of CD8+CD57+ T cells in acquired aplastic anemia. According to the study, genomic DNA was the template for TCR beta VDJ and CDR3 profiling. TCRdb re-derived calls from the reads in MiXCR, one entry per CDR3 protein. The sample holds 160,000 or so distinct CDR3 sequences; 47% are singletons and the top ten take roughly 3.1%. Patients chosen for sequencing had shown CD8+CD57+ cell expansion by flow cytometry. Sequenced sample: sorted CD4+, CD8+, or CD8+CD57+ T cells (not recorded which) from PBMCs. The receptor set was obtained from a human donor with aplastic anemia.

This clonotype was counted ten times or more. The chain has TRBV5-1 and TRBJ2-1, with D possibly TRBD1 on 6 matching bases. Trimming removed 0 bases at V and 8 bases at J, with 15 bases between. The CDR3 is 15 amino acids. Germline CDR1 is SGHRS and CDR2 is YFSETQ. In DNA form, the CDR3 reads TGCGCCAGCAGCTTGGAAACAGGGTTGGTGGATGAGCAGTTCTTC. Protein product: CASSLETGLVDEQFF.

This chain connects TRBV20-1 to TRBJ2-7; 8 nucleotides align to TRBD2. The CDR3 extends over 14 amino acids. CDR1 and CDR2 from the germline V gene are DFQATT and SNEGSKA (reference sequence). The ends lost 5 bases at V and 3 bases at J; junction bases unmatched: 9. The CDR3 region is CSADGLAGLYEQYF. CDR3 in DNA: TGCAGTGCTGATGGGTTAGCGGGGCTCTACGAGCAGTACTTC.

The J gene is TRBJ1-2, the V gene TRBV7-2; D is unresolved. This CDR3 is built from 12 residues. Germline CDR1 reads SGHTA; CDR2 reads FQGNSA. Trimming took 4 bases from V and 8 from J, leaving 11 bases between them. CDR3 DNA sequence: TGTGCCAGCAGCTCGTCGCGGCCCGGCTACACCTTC. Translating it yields CASSSSRPGYTF.

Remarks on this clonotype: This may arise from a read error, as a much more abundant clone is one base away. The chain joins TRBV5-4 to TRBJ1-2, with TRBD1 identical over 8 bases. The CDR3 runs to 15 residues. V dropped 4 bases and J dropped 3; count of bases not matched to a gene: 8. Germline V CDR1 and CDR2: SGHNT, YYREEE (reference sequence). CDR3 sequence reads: CASSPGTGGDYGYTF. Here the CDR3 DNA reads TGTGCCAGCAGCCCAGGGACAGGCGGTGACTATGGCTACACCTTC.

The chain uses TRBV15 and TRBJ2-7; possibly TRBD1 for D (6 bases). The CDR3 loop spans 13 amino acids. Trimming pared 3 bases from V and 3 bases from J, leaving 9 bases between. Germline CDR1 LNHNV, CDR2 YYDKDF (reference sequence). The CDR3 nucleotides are TGTGCCACCAGCAGCCCGACAGGCTACGAGCAGTACTTC. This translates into CATSSPTGYEQYF.

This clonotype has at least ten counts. The CDR3 nucleotides read TGTGCCAGCAGCTTAGATCACTCAGCGGGAGAGATCGAGCAGTACTTC. The encoded protein is CASSLDHSAGEIEQYF. The V and J genes are TRBV11-2 and TRBJ2-7, with TRBD2 matching 8 bases. The CDR3 runs 16 residues. J gave up 6 bases and V 0 bases, and 10 bases lay outside the gene matches. Germline loops: CDR1 SGHAT, CDR2 FQNNGV.

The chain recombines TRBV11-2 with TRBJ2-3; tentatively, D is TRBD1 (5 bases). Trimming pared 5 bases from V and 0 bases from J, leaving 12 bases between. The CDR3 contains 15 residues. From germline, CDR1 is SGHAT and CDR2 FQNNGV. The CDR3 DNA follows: TGTGCCAGCAGCACTAATGGGGCTAGCACAGATACGCAGTATTTT. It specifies CASSTNGASTDTQYF.

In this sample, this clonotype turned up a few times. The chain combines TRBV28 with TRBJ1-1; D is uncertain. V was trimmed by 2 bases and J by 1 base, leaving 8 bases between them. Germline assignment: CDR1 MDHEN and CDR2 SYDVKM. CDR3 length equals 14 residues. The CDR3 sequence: CASSLRVQNTEAFF. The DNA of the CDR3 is TGTGCCAGCAGTTTACGGGTCCAGAACACTGAAGCTTTCTTT. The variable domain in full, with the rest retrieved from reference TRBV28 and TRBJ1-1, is DVKVTQSSRYLVKRTGEKVFLECVQDMDHENMFWYRQDPGLGLRLIYFSYDVKMKEKGDIPEGYSVSREKKERFSLILESASTNQTSMYLCASSLRVQNTEAFFGQGTRLTVV.

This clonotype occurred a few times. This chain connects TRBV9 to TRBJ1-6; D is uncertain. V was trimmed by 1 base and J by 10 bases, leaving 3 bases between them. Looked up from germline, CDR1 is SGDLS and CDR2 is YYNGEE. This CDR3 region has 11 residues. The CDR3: CASSVRSPLHF. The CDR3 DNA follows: TGTGCCAGCAGCGTACGCTCACCCCTCCACTTT.

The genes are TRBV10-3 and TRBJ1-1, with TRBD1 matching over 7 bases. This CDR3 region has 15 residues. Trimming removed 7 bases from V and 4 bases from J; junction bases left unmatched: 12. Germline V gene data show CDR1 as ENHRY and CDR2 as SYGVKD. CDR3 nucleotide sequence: TGTGCCATCAAAGAGGAGGGGGCGACTGTCACTGAAGCTTTCTTT. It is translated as CAIKEEGATVTEAFF.

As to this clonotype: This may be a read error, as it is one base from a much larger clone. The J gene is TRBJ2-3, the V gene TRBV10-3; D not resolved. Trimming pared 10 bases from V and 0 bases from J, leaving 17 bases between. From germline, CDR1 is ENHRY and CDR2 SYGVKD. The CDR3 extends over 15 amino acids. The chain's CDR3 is CATALVLPSTDTQYF. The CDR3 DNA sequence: TGTGCCACTGCCTTGGTGCTCCCTAGCACAGATACGCAGTATTTT.

DNA for the CDR3: TGCAGTGCTGACTCACCGGGACGGGAATCCTACGAGCAGTACTTC. Protein: CSADSPGRESYEQYF. This chain connects TRBV20-1 to TRBJ2-7; D is possibly TRBD1 or TRBD2 (5 bases each). Trimming took off 5 bases at V and 1 base at J, with 18 bases between the two ends. The V gene's germline CDR1 is DFQATT and CDR2 SNEGSKA (reference sequence). The CDR3 is 15 amino acids.

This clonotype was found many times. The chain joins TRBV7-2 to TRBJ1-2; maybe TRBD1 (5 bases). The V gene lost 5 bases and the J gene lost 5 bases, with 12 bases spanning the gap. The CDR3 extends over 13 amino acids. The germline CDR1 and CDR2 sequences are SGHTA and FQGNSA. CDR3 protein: CASSHRGDYGYTF. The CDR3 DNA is TGTGCCAGCAGCCACCGAGGGGATTATGGCTACACCTTC.

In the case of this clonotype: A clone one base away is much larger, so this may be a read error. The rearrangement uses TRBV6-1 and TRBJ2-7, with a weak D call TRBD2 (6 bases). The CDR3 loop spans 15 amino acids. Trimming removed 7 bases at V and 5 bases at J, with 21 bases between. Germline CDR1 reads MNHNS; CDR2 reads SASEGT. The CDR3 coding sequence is TGTGCCAGCACCCCCGGGGGAGTGGGAGCTCACGAGCAGTACTTC. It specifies CASTPGGVGAHEQYF.

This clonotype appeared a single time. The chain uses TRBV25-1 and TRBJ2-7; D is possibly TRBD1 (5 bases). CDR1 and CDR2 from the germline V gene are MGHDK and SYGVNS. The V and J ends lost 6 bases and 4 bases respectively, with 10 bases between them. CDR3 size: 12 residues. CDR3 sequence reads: CASSANRYEQYF. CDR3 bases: TGTGCCAGCAGCGCGAACAGGTACGAGCAGTACTTC.

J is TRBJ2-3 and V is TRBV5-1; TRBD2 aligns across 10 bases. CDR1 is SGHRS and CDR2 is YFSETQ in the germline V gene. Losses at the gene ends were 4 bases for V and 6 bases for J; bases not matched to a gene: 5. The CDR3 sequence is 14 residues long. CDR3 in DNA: TGCGCCAGCAGCACCGGACTAGCGGTGGATACGCAGTATTTT. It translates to CASSTGLAVDTQYF.

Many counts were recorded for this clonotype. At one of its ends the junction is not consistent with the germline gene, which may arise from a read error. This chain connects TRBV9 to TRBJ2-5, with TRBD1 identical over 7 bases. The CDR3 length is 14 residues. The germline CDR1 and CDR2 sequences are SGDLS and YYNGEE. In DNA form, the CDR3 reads TGTACCAGCAGCCCGGGGACAGCGAGCCCTGCCCAGTACTTC. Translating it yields CTSSPGTASPAQYF. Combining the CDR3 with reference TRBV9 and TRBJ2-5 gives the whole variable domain DSGVTQTPKHLITATGQRVTLRCSPRSGDLSVYWYQQSLDQGLQFLIQYYNGEERAKGNILERFSAQQFPDLHSELNLSSLELGDSALYFCTSSPGTASPAQYFGPGTRLLVL.

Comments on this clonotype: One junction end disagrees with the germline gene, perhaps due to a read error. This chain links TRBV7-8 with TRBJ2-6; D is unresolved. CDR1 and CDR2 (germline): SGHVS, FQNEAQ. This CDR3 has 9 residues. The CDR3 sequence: CASSLVPTF. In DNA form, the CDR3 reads TGTGCCAGCAGCTTAGTCCCGACTTTC.

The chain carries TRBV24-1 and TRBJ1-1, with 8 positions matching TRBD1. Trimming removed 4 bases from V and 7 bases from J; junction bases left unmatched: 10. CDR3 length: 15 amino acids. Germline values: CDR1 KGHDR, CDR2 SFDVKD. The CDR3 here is CATSEGQVVTSEAFF. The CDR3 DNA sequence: TGTGCCACCAGTGAGGGACAGGTTGTAACGAGTGAAGCTTTCTTT.

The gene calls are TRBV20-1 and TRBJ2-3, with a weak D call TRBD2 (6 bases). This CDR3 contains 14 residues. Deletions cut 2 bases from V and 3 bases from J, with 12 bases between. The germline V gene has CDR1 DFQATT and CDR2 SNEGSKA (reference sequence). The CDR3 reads CSARRGGRTDTQYF. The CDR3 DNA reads TGCAGTGCTAGAAGGGGTGGGAGGACAGATACGCAGTATTTT.

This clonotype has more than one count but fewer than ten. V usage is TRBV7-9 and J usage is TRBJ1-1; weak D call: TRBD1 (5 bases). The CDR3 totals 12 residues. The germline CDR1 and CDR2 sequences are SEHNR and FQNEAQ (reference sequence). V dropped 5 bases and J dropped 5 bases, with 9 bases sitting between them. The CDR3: CASSPEGTEAFF. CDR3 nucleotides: TGTGCCAGCAGCCCGGAGGGGACTGAAGCTTTCTTT.

The CDR3 sequence: CASRAGTSVNEQFF. In nucleotides, the CDR3 is TGTGCCAGCAGAGCCGGGACTAGCGTCAATGAGCAGTTCTTC. The chain carries TRBV12-3 or TRBV12-4 and TRBJ2-1; 10 positions match TRBD2. The CDR3 totals 14 residues. Trimming took 6 bases from V and 6 from J; bases not matched to a gene: 5.

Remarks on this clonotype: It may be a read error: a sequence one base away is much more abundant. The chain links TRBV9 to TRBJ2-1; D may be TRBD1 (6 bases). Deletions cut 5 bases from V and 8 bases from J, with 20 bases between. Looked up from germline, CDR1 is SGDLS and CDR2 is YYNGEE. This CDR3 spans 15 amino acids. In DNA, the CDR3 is TGTGCCAGCAGTCTTACAGGGAAGTCTGACGATGAGCAGTTCTTC. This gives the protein CASSLTGKSDDEQFF.

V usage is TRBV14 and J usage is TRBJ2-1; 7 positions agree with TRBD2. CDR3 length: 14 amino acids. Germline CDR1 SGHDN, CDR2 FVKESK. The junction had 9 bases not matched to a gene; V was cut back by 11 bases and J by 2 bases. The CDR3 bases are TGTGCCTGGACCGGGACTACAACCTACAATGAGCAGTTCTTC. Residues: CAWTGTTTYNEQFF.

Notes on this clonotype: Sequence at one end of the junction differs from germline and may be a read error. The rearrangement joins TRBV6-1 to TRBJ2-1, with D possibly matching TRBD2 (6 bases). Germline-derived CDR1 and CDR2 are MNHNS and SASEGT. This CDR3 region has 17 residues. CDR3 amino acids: CTSSEAAGGSTYNEQFF. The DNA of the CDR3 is TGTACCAGCAGTGAAGCGGCCGGGGGTTCCACCTACAATGAGCAGTTCTTC.

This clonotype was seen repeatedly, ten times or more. CDR3: CASSYSPLGAIAEQYF. CDR3 nucleotide sequence: TGTGCCAGCAGTTACAGTCCGCTCGGGGCGATAGCCGAGCAGTACTTC. The V and J genes are TRBV6-2 or TRBV6-3 and TRBJ2-7; D might be TRBD1 or TRBD2, each matching 5 bases. Germline V gene lookup returns CDR1 MNHEY and CDR2 SVGEGT. V gave up 2 bases and J gave up 6 bases, with 20 bases separating them. The CDR3 is 16 amino acids.

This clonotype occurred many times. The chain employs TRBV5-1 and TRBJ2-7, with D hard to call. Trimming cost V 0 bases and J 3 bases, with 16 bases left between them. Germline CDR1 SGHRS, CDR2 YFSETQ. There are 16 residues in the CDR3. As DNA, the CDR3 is TGCGCCAGCAGCTTGGGTCCGGATCCGGGCAACTACGAGCAGTACTTC. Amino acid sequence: CASSLGPDPGNYEQYF.

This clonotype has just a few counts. CDR3 coding DNA: TGCAGTGCGTTTCCGGGACAGAGTGTGAACACTGAAGCTTTCTTT. Translating gives CSAFPGQSVNTEAFF. The chain uses TRBV20-1 and TRBJ1-1, with 7 bases identical to TRBD1. The ends lost 6 bases at V and 0 bases at J; junction bases unmatched: 10. CDR3 size: 15 residues. CDR1 and CDR2 (germline): DFQATT, SNEGSKA (reference sequence).

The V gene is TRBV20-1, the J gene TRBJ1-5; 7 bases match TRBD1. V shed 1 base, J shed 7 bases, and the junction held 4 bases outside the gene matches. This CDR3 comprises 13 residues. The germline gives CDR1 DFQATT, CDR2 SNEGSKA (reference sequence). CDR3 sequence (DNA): TGCAGTGCTAGAGTAACAGGGGAGCAGCCCCAGCATTTT. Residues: CSARVTGEQPQHF.